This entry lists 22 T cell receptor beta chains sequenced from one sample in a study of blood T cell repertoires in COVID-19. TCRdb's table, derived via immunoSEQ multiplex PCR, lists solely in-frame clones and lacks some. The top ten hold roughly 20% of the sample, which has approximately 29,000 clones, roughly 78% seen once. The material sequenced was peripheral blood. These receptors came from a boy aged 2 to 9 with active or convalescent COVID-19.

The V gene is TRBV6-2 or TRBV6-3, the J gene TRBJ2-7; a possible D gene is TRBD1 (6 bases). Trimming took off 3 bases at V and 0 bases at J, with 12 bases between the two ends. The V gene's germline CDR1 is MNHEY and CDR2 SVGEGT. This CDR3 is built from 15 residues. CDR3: CASSYSGQNSYEQYF. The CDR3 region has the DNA TGTGCCAGCAGTTATTCAGGACAGAACTCCTACGAGCAGTACTTC.

CDR3 nucleotides: TGCAGCGTTCTCGGGGGGTCCGGGACAGGGACCTACGAGCAGTACTTC. Protein sequence: CSVLGGSGTGTYEQYF. The V and J genes are TRBV29-1 and TRBJ2-7; 9 nucleotides align to TRBD1. Germline V gives CDR1 SQVTM, CDR2 ANQGSEA. This CDR3 has 16 residues. V shed 5 bases and J 2 bases; nucleotides not matched to a gene: 13.

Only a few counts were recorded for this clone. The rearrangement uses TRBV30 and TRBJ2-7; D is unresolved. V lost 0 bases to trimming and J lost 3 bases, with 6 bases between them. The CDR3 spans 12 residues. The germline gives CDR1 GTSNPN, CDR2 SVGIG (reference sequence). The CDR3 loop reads CAWSVSRYEQYF. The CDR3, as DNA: TGTGCCTGGAGTGTATCGCGCTACGAGCAGTACTTC.

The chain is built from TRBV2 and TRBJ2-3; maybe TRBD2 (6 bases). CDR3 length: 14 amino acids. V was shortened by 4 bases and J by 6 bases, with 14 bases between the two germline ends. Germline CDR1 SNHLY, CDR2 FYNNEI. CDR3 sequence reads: CASSARRVWDTQYF. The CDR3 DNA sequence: TGTGCCAGCAGTGCGCGGAGGGTATGGGATACGCAGTATTTT. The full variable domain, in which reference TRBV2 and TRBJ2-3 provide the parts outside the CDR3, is EPEVTQTPSHQVTQMGQEVILRCVPISNHLYFYWYRQILGQKVEFLVSFYNNEISEKSEIFDDQFSVERPDGSNFTLKIRSTKLEDSAMYFCASSARRVWDTQYFGPGTRLTVL.

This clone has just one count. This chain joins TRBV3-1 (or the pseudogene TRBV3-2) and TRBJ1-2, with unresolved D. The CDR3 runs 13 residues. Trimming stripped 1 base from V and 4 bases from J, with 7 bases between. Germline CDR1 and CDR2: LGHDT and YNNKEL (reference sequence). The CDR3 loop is CASSQGAFYGYTF. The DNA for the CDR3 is TGTGCCAGCAGCCAAGGGGCGTTCTATGGCTACACCTTC.

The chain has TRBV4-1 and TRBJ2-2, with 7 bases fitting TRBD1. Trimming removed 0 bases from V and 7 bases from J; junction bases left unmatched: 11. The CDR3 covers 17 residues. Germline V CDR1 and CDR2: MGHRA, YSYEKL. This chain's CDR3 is CASSQDGIGQVVGELFF. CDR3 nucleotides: TGCGCCAGCAGCCAAGATGGAATCGGACAGGTGGTCGGGGAGCTGTTTTTT.

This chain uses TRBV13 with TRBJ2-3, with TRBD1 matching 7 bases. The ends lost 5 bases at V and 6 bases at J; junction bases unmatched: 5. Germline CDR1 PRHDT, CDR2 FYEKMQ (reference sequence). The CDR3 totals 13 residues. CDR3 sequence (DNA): TGTGCCAGCAGCGCACAGGGGACCGATACGCAGTATTTT. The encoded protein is CASSAQGTDTQYF.

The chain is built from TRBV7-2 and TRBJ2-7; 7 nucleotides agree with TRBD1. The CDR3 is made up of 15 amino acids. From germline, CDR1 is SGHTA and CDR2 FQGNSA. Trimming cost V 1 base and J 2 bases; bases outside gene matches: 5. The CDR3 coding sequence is TGTGCCAGCAGCTTAGTCGAGGGGGCCGCCTACGAGCAGTACTTC. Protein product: CASSLVEGAAYEQYF.

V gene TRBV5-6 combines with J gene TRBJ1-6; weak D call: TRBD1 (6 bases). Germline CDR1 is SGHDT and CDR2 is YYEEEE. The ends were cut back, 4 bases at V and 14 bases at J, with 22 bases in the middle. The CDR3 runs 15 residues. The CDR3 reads CASSAQGTLAGTLHF. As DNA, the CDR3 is TGTGCCAGCAGCGCCCAAGGGACATTGGCCGGGACCCTCCACTTT.

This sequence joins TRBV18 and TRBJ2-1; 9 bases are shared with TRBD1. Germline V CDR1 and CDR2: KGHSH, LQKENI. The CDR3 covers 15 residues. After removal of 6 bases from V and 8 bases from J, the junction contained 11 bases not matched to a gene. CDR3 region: CASSQSDRGGDEQFF. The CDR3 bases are TGTGCCAGCTCCCAATCGGACAGGGGTGGCGATGAGCAGTTCTTC.

CDR3 sequence: CASSYGQGTYEQYF. The CDR3 nucleotides are TGTGCCAGCAGCTACGGACAGGGTACCTACGAGCAGTACTTC. This rearrangement joins TRBV5-4 to TRBJ2-7; 8 nucleotides agree with TRBD1. This CDR3 contains 14 residues. Trimming cost V 3 bases and J 2 bases; bases outside gene matches: 4. Germline values: CDR1 SGHNT, CDR2 YYREEE (reference sequence).

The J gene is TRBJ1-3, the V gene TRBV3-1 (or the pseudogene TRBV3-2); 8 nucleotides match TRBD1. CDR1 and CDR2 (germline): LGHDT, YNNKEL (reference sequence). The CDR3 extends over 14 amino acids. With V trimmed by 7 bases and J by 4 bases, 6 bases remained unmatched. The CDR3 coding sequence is TGTGCCAGCACCCAGGGGGCGCGAGGAAACACCATATATTTT. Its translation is CASTQGARGNTIYF.

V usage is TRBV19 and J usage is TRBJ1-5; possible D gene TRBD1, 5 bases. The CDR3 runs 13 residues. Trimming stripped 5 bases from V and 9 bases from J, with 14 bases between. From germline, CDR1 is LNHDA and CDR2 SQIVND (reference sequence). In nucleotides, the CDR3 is TGTGCCAGTAGTCACGGGGGGTTCGCGCCCCAGCATTTT. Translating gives CASSHGGFAPQHF.

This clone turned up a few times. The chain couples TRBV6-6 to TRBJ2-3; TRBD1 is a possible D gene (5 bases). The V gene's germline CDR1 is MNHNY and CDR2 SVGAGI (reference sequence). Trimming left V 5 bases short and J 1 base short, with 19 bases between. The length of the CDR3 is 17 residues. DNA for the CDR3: TGTGCCAGCAGTCACCACAGGAAAAAGCTGGGCACAGATACGCAGTATTTT. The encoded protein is CASSHHRKKLGTDTQYF.

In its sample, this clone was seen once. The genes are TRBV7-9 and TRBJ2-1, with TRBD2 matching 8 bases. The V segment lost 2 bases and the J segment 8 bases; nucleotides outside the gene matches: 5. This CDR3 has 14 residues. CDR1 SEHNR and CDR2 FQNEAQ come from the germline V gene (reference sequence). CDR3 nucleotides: TGTGCCAGCAGCTTATACCGGGAGGGGGATGAGCAGTTCTTC. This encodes CASSLYREGDEQFF.

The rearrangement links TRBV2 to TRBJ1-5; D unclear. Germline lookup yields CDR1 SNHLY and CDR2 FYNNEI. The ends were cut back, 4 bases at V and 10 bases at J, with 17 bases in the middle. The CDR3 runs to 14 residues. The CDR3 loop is CASSVVGEASPQHF. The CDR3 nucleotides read TGTGCCAGCAGTGTTGTCGGGGAGGCATCCCCCCAGCATTTT. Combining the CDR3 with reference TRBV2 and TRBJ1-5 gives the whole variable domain EPEVTQTPSHQVTQMGQEVILRCVPISNHLYFYWYRQILGQKVEFLVSFYNNEISEKSEIFDDQFSVERPDGSNFTLKIRSTKLEDSAMYFCASSVVGEASPQHFGDGTRLSIL.

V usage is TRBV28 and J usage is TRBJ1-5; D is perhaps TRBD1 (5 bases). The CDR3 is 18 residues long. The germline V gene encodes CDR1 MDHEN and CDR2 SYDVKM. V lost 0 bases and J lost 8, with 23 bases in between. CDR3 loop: CASSLWVGLVKKEEPQHF. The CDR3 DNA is TGTGCCAGCAGTTTATGGGTGGGACTTGTGAAGAAGGAAGAGCCCCAGCATTTT. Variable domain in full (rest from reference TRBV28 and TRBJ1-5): DVKVTQSSRYLVKRTGEKVFLECVQDMDHENMFWYRQDPGLGLRLIYFSYDVKMKEKGDIPEGYSVSREKKERFSLILESASTNQTSMYLCASSLWVGLVKKEEPQHFGDGTRLSIL.

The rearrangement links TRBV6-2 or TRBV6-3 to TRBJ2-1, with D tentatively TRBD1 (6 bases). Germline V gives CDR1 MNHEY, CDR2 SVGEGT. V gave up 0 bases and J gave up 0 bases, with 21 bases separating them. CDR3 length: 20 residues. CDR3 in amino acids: CASSYSGTFSPLSSYNEQFF. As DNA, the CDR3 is TGTGCCAGCAGTTACTCTGGGACATTTTCTCCGTTGAGCTCCTACAATGAGCAGTTCTTC.

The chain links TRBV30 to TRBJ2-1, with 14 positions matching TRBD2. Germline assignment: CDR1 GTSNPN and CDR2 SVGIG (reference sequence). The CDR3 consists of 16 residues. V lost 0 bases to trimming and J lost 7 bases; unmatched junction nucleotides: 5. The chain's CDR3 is CAWSVPTSGRANEQFF. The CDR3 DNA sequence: TGTGCCTGGAGTGTTCCGACTAGCGGGAGGGCGAATGAGCAGTTCTTC.

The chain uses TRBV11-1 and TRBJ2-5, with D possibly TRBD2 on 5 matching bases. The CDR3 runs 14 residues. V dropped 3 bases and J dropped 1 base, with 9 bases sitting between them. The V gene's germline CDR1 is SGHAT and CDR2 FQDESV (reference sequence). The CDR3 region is CASSFGSPQETQYF. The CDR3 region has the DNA TGTGCCAGCAGCTTTGGGAGCCCCCAAGAGACCCAGTACTTC. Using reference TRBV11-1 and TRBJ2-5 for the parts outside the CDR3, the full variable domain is EAEVAQSPRYKITEKSQAVAFWCDPISGHATLYWYRQILGQGPELLVQFQDESVVDDSQLPKDRFSAERLKGVDSTLKIQPAELGDSAMYLCASSFGSPQETQYFGPGTRLLVL.

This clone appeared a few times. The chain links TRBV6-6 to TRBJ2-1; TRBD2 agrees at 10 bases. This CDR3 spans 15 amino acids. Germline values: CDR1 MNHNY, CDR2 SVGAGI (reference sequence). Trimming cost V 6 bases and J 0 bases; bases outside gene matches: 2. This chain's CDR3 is CASRLAGSSYNEQFF. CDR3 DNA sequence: TGTGCCAGCAGACTAGCGGGGAGCTCCTACAATGAGCAGTTCTTC.

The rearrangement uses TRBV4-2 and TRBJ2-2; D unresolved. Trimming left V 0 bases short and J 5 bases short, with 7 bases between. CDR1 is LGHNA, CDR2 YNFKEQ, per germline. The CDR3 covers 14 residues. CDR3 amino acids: CASSQETETGELFF. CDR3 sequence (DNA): TGTGCCAGCAGCCAAGAAACAGAGACCGGGGAGCTGTTTTTT.